These T cell receptor beta chains were read from a single sample in a study of blood T cells in healthy people across ages. A single record per CDR3 protein comes from TCRdb applying MiXCR to the 5' RACE reads. In the table there are 800,000 to 950,000 distinct CDR3 sequences, under 50% of which are singletons. Input material: blood. These receptors all stem from a man aged 25-40 years in good health. CDR3s include the opening cysteine and the closing phenylalanine or tryptophan. A D gene is named only where the DNA matches it firmly. Some rows have no size entry. The others give once, few or many, or a class for an expanded clone.

TRBV4-2	TRBJ1-6	NA	NA	CASSQDHRGAGSPLHF	TGTGCCAGCAGCCAAGATCACCGGGGTGCTGGATCACCCCTCCACTTT
TRBV10-3	TRBJ2-7	NA	TRBD1	CAISPRQGSYEQYF	TGTGCCATCAGTCCCCGACAGGGCTCCTACGAGCAGTACTTC
TRBV27	TRBJ1-4	few	TRBD1	CASSPRDRGEKLFF	TGTGCCAGCAGTCCAAGGGACAGGGGTGAAAAACTGTTTTTT
TRBV10-3	TRBJ1-6	few	TRBD1	CAISGQGANSPLHF	TGTGCCATCAGTGGACAGGGGGCCAATTCACCCCTCCACTTT
TRBV4-1	TRBJ1-5	NA	NA	CASSQVEYSNQPQHF	TGCGCCAGCAGCCAAGTCGAATATAGCAATCAGCCCCAGCATTTT
TRBV12-3/TRBV12-4	TRBJ1-2	many	NA	CASSLQQAGYGYTF	TGTGCCAGCAGTTTACAACAGGCTGGCTATGGCTACACCTTC
TRBV27	TRBJ2-4	few	NA	CASSLSGVGIQYF	TGTGCCAGCAGTTTATCGGGGGTTGGCATTCAGTACTTC
TRBV9	TRBJ2-1	few	TRBD2	CASSAEAGGLREQFF	TGTGCCAGCAGCGCTGAAGCGGGGGGGCTTCGAGAGCAGTTCTTC
TRBV4-3	TRBJ2-5	NA	NA	CASSQDAGGTGRTQYF	TGCGCCAGCAGCCAAGACGCGGGGGGGACAGGGAGGACCCAGTACTTC
TRBV18	TRBJ1-2	few	TRBD1	CASSGDRTGYTF	TGTGCCAGCTCAGGGGACAGGACGGGCTACACCTTC
TRBV7-8	TRBJ2-7	NA	TRBD2	CASSLSASGSRYEQYF	TGTGCCAGCAGCTTGAGTGCTAGCGGGAGTAGGTACGAGCAGTACTTC
TRBV20-1	TRBJ1-1	NA	NA	CSGLAVGGTEAFF	TGCAGTGGTCTGGCGGTGGGCGGGACTGAAGCTTTCTTT
TRBV9	TRBJ2-3	NA	NA	CASSVDPRGGAGTDTQYF	TGTGCCAGCAGCGTAGACCCCAGAGGAGGGGCTGGCACAGATACGCAGTATTTT
TRBV18	TRBJ1-6	NA	NA	CASSPRRGNNSPLHF	TGTGCCAGCTCACCAAGGCGGGGTAATAATTCACCCCTCCACTTT
TRBV27	TRBJ2-7	NA	NA	CASSSQVGKRGYEQYF	TGTGCCAGCAGTTCCCAGGTAGGGAAAAGGGGCTACGAGCAGTACTTC
TRBV3-1	TRBJ2-1	NA	TRBD2	CASSPETSGGALNNEQFF	TGTGCCAGCAGCCCTGAGACTAGCGGGGGGGCCCTGAACAATGAGCAGTTCTTC
TRBV20-1	TRBJ2-1	NA	TRBD2	CSARGLADYYNEQFF	TGCAGTGCCCGCGGACTAGCGGATTACTACAATGAGCAGTTCTTC
TRBV7-2	TRBJ2-3	NA	NA	CASSLVSAAGASTDTQYF	TGTGCCAGCAGCTTAGTGTCCGCGGCGGGGGCTAGCACAGATACGCAGTATTTT
TRBV20-1	TRBJ2-1	once	TRBD1	CSAKGTGVFNEQFF	TGCAGTGCTAAGGGGACAGGGGTCTTCAATGAGCAGTTCTTC
TRBV7-9	TRBJ1-5	many	NA	CASSPWAGGEPQHF	TGTGCCAGCAGCCCTTGGGCCGGTGGTGAGCCCCAGCATTTT
TRBV12-3/TRBV12-4	TRBJ1-1	NA	NA	CASSKNGNTEAFF	TGTGCCAGCAGTAAAAACGGGAACACTGAAGCTTTCTTT